Sequencing of this T cell receptor (beta chain) was carried out in a study of blood T cells in healthy people across ages. Points from the study as a whole: Lack of knowledge of donor CMV status possibly confounded expanded clonotype changes. Diversity estimates from one million T cells were considered underestimates.

This clonotype occurred a few times. As yet, its antigen is unknown. It was with a sample-barcoded 5' primer and a J-beta primer mix that a second PCR of roughly 6 to 11 cycles was run. TCRdb redid the calling of the 5' RACE reads with MiXCR, one entry per CDR3 protein. The table has roughly 680,000 distinct CDR3 sequences, 40% to 65% seen once; the top ten hold approximately 13%. CDR3 size: 13 residues. V was trimmed by 2 bases and J by 6 bases, leaving 6 bases between them. Germline V lookup: CDR1 KGHDR, CDR2 SFDVKD. Sequencing was done on a sample of blood. This chain joins TRBV24-1 and TRBJ2-2; D gene unclear. The TCR sequence derives from an elderly woman in good health. The CDR3 nucleotides are TGTGCCACCAGTGATTCCCAGGCCGGGGAGCTGTTTTTT. Encoded protein: CATSDSQAGELFF.